This T cell receptor beta chain was recorded in a study of blood T cell repertoires in COVID-19. In the study overall: Samples representing acute and convalescent COVID-19 were sourced from the United States, Italy and Spain. PBMCs, B-cell-depleted T cells, or T cells were the source of the cDNA or gDNA that made up the material.

Sequencing was performed with immunoSEQ multiplex PCR; in TCRdb, only in-frame clones are kept and a portion is missing. The table has under 250,000 clones, around 83% seen once. This clone was seen only once. V lost 8 bases to trimming and J lost 0 bases; unmatched junction nucleotides: 10. The CDR3 length is 16 residues. The germline V gene has CDR1 LGHDT and CDR2 YNNKEL (reference sequence). Sequencing used peripheral blood. The clonotype originates from a man in his forties or fifties with active or convalescent COVID-19. V gene TRBV3-1 (or the pseudogene TRBV3-2) combines with J gene TRBJ2-5; TRBD2 matches 9 bases. CDR3: CASATGLAGYQETQYF. The CDR3 nucleotides are TGTGCCAGCGCAACAGGGCTAGCGGGGTACCAAGAGACCCAGTACTTC.